The sequence of this T cell receptor (beta chain) was determined in a study of blood T cells in healthy people across ages. The V segment lost 2 bases and the J segment 6 bases; nucleotides outside the gene matches: 7. The germline V gene has CDR1 MNHNY and CDR2 SVGAGI (reference sequence). The CDR3 has 16 residues. For the second PCR, which ran for about 6 to 11 cycles, a sample-barcoded 5' primer and a J-beta primer mix were used. TCRdb re-analysed the 5' RACE reads in MiXCR, keeping a single row per CDR3 protein. The sample has some 1.5 million distinct CDR3 sequences, approximately 30% seen once; the top ten hold about 7.7%.

This TCR was recovered from a woman aged 25 to 39 in good health. The sequenced sample was blood. The rearrangement links TRBV6-6 to TRBJ2-1, with 10 bases aligning to TRBD2. The CDR3 DNA reads TGTGCCAGCAGTTACCAGCGGGGGGGCCACGGCAATGAGCAGTTCTTC. It codes for CASSYQRGGHGNEQFF.